These T cell receptor beta chains were read from a single sample in a study of blood T cell repertoires in COVID-19. Assay used: immunoSEQ multiplex PCR; TCRdb lists only in-frame clones, some missing. The sample shows under 300,000 clones, 80% to 90% of them seen only once. The specimen sequenced was PBMCs or T cells enriched from blood (not recorded which). Receptors originate from a woman between 35 and 50 years old who had been exposed to COVID-19. CDR3s include the opening cysteine and the closing phenylalanine or tryptophan. The order of the fields is clone size, D gene, V gene, J gene, CDR3 protein, CDR3 DNA. The D gene is left open where the match is weak. Clone size, where shown, is once, few, many, or a class for clones that have expanded.

size: .; D: .; V: TRBV30; J: TRBJ2-3; CDR3: CAWSLRGLNTQYF; DNA: TGTGCCTGGAGTCTCCGTGGGCTAAATACGCAGTATTTT
size: once; D: TRBD2; V: TRBV4-2; J: TRBJ2-1; CDR3: CASSQSVLADKYNEQFF; DNA: TGTGCCAGCAGCCAATCTGTACTAGCGGATAAGTACAATGAGCAGTTCTTC
size: .; D: TRBD1; V: TRBV7-6; J: TRBJ1-5; CDR3: CASSQTTGLDQPQHF; DNA: TGTGCCAGCAGCCAAACGACAGGGCTTGATCAGCCCCAGCATTTT
size: .; D: .; V: TRBV7-9; J: TRBJ2-7; CDR3: CASSPRGSSYEQYF; DNA: TGTGCCAGCAGCCCTCGAGGCTCCTCCTACGAGCAGTACTTC
size: .; D: .; V: TRBV19; J: TRBJ2-3; CDR3: CASSMQLTLDTQYF; DNA: TGTGCCAGTAGTATGCAACTGACACTGGATACGCAGTATTTT
size: .; D: .; V: TRBV10-1; J: TRBJ2-5; CDR3: CAINPGETQYF; DNA: TGCGCCATCAACCCTGGCGAGACCCAGTACTTC
size: few; D: .; V: TRBV10-3; J: TRBJ1-2; CDR3: CATRQTSDYGYTF; DNA: TGTGCCACGCGACAGACTTCTGACTATGGCTACACCTTC
size: .; D: .; V: TRBV7-9; J: TRBJ1-3; CDR3: CASSSGSSTSGNTIYF; DNA: TGTGCCAGCAGCTCTGGCAGTTCCACCTCTGGAAACACCATATATTTT
size: .; D: .; V: TRBV5-5; J: TRBJ2-7; CDR3: CASSFVESYEQYF; DNA: TGTGCCAGCAGCTTTGTGGAGTCCTACGAGCAGTACTTC
size: .; D: .; V: TRBV18; J: TRBJ1-6; CDR3: CASSPNQGGGSPLHF; DNA: TGTGCCAGCTCACCAAACCAAGGGGGTGGTTCACCCCTCCACTTT
size: once; D: .; V: TRBV3-1/TRBV3-2; J: TRBJ1-2; CDR3: CASSQGGGYGYTF; DNA: TGTGCCAGCAGCCAAGGCGGAGGGTATGGCTACACCTTC
size: .; D: .; V: TRBV4-3; J: TRBJ2-1; CDR3: CASSPGTANRDEQFF; DNA: TGCGCCAGCAGCCCCGGGACTGCCAATCGGGATGAGCAGTTCTTC
size: .; D: TRBD1; V: TRBV7-8; J: TRBJ1-4; CDR3: CASSSPGTVNEKLFF; DNA: TGTGCCAGCAGCTCGCCCGGGACAGTCAATGAAAAACTGTTTTTT
size: .; D: .; V: TRBV7-9; J: TRBJ1-1; CDR3: CASSKDSATEAFF; DNA: TGTGCCAGCAGCAAGGACAGCGCCACTGAAGCTTTCTTT
size: .; D: .; V: TRBV14; J: TRBJ1-2; CDR3: CASSQLSEGLGYTF; DNA: TGTGCCAGCAGCCAACTTAGTGAGGGCCTCGGCTACACCTTC
size: .; D: .; V: TRBV19; J: TRBJ2-2; CDR3: CASTPGHFNTGELFF; DNA: TGTGCCAGTACTCCGGGACACTTTAACACCGGGGAGCTGTTTTTT
size: .; D: .; V: TRBV19; J: TRBJ1-3; CDR3: CASSMIGQNSGNTIYF; DNA: TGTGCCAGTAGTATGATCGGACAGAACTCTGGAAACACCATATATTTT
size: .; D: TRBD1; V: TRBV7-9; J: TRBJ2-1; CDR3: CASSLFQGAQGGNEQFF; DNA: TGTGCCAGCAGCTTATTCCAGGGGGCGCAGGGTGGTAATGAGCAGTTCTTC
size: .; D: .; V: TRBV5-1; J: TRBJ1-6; CDR3: CASNKQGMGNSPLHF; DNA: TGTGCCAGCAACAAACAGGGTATGGGTAATTCACCCCTCCACTTT
size: few; D: .; V: TRBV11-3; J: TRBJ2-3; CDR3: CASSSLESGGDTQYF; DNA: TGTGCCAGCAGCTCATTGGAATCCGGAGGGGATACGCAGTATTTT
size: once; D: TRBD2; V: TRBV2; J: TRBJ2-3; CDR3: CASSTPGLAGALTDTQYF; DNA: TGTGCCAGCAGCACCCCGGGACTAGCGGGAGCGTTGACAGATACGCAGTATTTT
size: .; D: TRBD1; V: TRBV27; J: TRBJ2-1; CDR3: CASRPGQGWGEQFF; DNA: TGTGCCAGCAGGCCGGGACAGGGATGGGGTGAGCAGTTCTTC
size: .; D: TRBD2; V: TRBV14; J: TRBJ2-1; CDR3: CASSPVGGVFYNEQFF; DNA: TGTGCCAGCAGCCCTGTCGGGGGGGTATTTTACAATGAGCAGTTCTTC
size: .; D: TRBD1; V: TRBV11-1; J: TRBJ1-5; CDR3: CASSCDRDPCHQPQHF; DNA: TGTGCCAGCAGCTGTGACAGGGATCCGTGTCATCAGCCCCAGCATTTT
size: .; D: .; V: TRBV12-3/TRBV12-4; J: TRBJ1-2; CDR3: CASSVGYGYTF; DNA: TGTGCCAGCAGTGTCGGCTATGGCTACACCTTC
size: .; D: .; V: TRBV29-1; J: TRBJ1-2; CDR3: CSVEVDRTYGYTF; DNA: TGCAGCGTTGAGGTCGACAGAACCTATGGCTACACCTTC
size: .; D: .; V: TRBV14; J: TRBJ2-1; CDR3: CASSPFLAGLSNEQFF; DNA: TGTGCCAGCAGCCCATTTTTAGCAGGGCTTTCGAATGAGCAGTTCTTC
size: .; D: .; V: TRBV9; J: TRBJ2-7; CDR3: CASSVEPAVNDEQYF; DNA: TGTGCCAGCAGCGTAGAACCCGCGGTCAACGACGAGCAGTACTTC
size: .; D: TRBD1; V: TRBV6-5; J: TRBJ1-6; CDR3: CASSYSWTGSGSPLHF; DNA: TGTGCCAGCAGTTACTCGTGGACAGGGTCGGGTTCACCCCTCCACTTT
size: .; D: .; V: TRBV7-8; J: TRBJ2-1; CDR3: CASSDWGDNEQFF; DNA: TGTGCCAGCAGCGATTGGGGCGACAATGAGCAGTTCTTC
size: .; D: TRBD1; V: TRBV28; J: TRBJ2-1; CDR3: CASSLNRGQVNEQFF; DNA: TGTGCCAGCAGTTTAAACAGGGGGCAGGTGAATGAGCAGTTCTTC
size: .; D: .; V: TRBV6-5; J: TRBJ1-5; CDR3: CASSRGQWGQPQHF; DNA: TGTGCCAGCAGTAGGGGACAATGGGGTCAGCCCCAGCATTTT
size: .; D: .; V: TRBV5-1; J: TRBJ1-6; CDR3: CASSLKAASTAYNSPLHF; DNA: TGCGCCAGCAGCTTGAAGGCGGCCTCTACGGCCTATAATTCACCCCTCCACTTT
size: .; D: TRBD1; V: TRBV2; J: TRBJ1-2; CDR3: CASSEGQGVDGYTF; DNA: TGTGCCAGCAGTGAAGGACAGGGGGTGGATGGCTACACCTTC